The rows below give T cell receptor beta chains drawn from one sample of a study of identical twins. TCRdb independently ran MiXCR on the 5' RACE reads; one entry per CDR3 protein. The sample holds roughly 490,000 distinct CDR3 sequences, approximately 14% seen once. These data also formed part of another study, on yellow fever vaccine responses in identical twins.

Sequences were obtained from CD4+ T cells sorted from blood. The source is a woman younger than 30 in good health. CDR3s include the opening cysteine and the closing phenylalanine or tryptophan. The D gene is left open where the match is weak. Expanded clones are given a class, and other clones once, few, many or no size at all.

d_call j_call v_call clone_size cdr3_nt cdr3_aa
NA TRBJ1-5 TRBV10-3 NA TGTGCCTCCGGAGTTTACATCAATCAGCCCCAGCATTTT CASGVYINQPQHF
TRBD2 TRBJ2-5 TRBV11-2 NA TGTGCCAGCAGCTTGTCACTAGCGGGGGGGCCAGGCCAAGAGACCCAGTACTTC CASSLSLAGGPGQETQYF
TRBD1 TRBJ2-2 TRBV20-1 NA TGCAGTGCGCGTCCTCCGGGACAGGGCTTCACCGGGGAGCTGTTTTTT CSARPPGQGFTGELFF
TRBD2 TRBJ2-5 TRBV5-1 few TGCGCCAGCCAACGATTCGGACTAGCGGGAGGAGAGACCCAGTACTTC CASQRFGLAGGETQYF
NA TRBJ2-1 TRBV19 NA TGTGCCAGTAGTATTAAGGCAGGGGTCTACAATGAGCAGTTCTTC CASSIKAGVYNEQFF
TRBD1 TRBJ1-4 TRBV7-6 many TGTGCCAGCCGACAGGGGGGTAATAATGAAAAACTGTTTTTT CASRQGGNNEKLFF
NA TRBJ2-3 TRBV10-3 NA TGTGCCATCAGTGAGTCTCTGGGTACGCAGTATTTT CAISESLGTQYF
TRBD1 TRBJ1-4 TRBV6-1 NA TGTGCCAGCAGGTTGGGACAGCTTAATGAAAAACTGTTTTTT CASRLGQLNEKLFF
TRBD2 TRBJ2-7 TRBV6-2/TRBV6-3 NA TGTGCCAGCACCCTGTCCCAACTAGCGGGAGACAACGAGCAGTACTTC CASTLSQLAGDNEQYF
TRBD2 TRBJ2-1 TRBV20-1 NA TGCAGTGCTGGGACTAGCGGGGGGGCCAATGAGCAGTTCTTC CSAGTSGGANEQFF
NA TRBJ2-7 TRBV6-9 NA TGTGCCAGCAGGTGGAAGGGACAAGGCCTCTACGAGCAGTACTTC CASRWKGQGLYEQYF
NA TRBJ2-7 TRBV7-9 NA TGTGCCAGCAGCCCCTTTCGGGGGAGGAGCTCCTACGAGCAGTACTTC CASSPFRGRSSYEQYF
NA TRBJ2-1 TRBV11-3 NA TGTGCCAGCAGCTTAGATCTCTCTGGCGGTGAGCAGTTCTTC CASSLDLSGGEQFF
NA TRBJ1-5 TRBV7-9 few TGTGCCAGCAGCTTAGATGGTTTTAATCAGCCCCAGCATTTT CASSLDGFNQPQHF
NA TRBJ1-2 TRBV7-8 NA TGTGCCAGCAGCCCGACACAGGCTGATAACTATGGCTACACCTTC CASSPTQADNYGYTF
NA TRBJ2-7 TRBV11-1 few TGTGCCAGCAGCCCTTATATGGGGAGTGGGAAAGGGTCCTACGAGCAGTACTTC CASSPYMGSGKGSYEQYF
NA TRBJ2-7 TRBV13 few TGTGCCAGCAGCTTAGTAGGTGGGAGGACCTACGAGCAGTACTTC CASSLVGGRTYEQYF
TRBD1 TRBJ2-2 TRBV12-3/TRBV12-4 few TGTGCCAGCAGCCCCAATCGACAGGGGGCCGGGGAGCTGTTTTTT CASSPNRQGAGELFF
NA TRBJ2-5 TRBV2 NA TGTGCCAGCAGGAGGGGTCCTATAGAGACCCAGTACTTC CASRRGPIETQYF
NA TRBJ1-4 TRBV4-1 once TGCGCCAGCAGCCCCACTAGCGCAACTAATGAAAAACTGTTTTTT CASSPTSATNEKLFF
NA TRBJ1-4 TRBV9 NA TGTGCCAGCAGCCCTGGTGTGGGGCGCTTCAAAGAAAAACTGTTTTTT CASSPGVGRFKEKLFF
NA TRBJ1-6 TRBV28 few TGTGCCAGCACCACACTCCCGGGACAAAACCTTAATTCACCCCTCCACTTT CASTTLPGQNLNSPLHF
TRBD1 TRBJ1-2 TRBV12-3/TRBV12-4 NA TGTGCCAGCAGTTTAGAGACAGGGGCTGGCTACACCTTC CASSLETGAGYTF
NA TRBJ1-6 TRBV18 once TGTGCCAGCTCACCATCAGTTAATTCACCCCTCCACTTT CASSPSVNSPLHF